This T cell receptor beta chain came from a study of T cell responses to AZD1222 COVID-19 vaccine. Points from the study as a whole: Of spike-specific TCRs, nearly half reportedly target regions left unmutated in variants. Clonal diversity was possibly underestimated, and white British individuals and females predominated among donors. Distributed over spike, vaccine-associated CD4 TCRs predominated at 160-218 and 743-854.

Sequenced by immunoSEQ multiplex PCR; TCRdb stores in-frame clones only, minus some. The repertoire consists of around 130,000 clones, with roughly 90% occurring once and the leading ten covering approximately 4.5%. The CDR3 has 17 residues. CDR1 and CDR2 (germline): SGHVS, FNYEAQ. Trimming took 4 bases from V and 0 from J; bases not matched to a gene: 10. Note on this clone: The antigen is undetermined.

The chain couples TRBV7-6 to TRBJ1-1, with 8 positions matching TRBD1. The receptor's source is an adult in good health. This sample comprised peripheral blood, obtained on day 0 of AZD1222 vaccination. CDR3 in amino acids: CASSSGGRGTMNTEAFF. CDR3 DNA: TGTGCCAGCAGCTCAGGGGGCAGGGGGACTATGAACACTGAAGCTTTCTTT. The entire variable domain, with the rest obtained from reference TRBV7-6 and TRBJ1-1, is as follows: GAGVSQSPRYKVTKRGQDVALRCDPISGHVSLYWYRQALGQGPEFLTYFNYEAQQDKSGLPNDRFSAERPEGSISTLTIQRTEQRDSAMYRCASSSGGRGTMNTEAFFGQGTRLTVV.